These 9 T cell receptor beta chains were sequenced from one sample in a study of T cell responses to AZD1222 COVID-19 vaccine. Assay: immunoSEQ multiplex PCR; the TCRdb copy retains only in-frame clones and omits some. The repertoire includes roughly 190,000 clones, 92% of them detected once, and 1% to 1.5% sits in the top ten. Specimen: peripheral blood, collected on day 0 of AZD1222 vaccination. These receptors were collected from an adult in good health.

V is TRBV7-9 and J is TRBJ2-3, with 8 bases matching TRBD2. Germline V gene data show CDR1 as SEHNR and CDR2 as FQNEAQ (reference sequence). The CDR3 extends over 18 amino acids. Trimming took 6 bases from V and 0 from J; bases not matched to a gene: 14. CDR3 protein: CASSSINYSGTSTDTQYF. The CDR3 nucleotides are TGTGCCAGCAGTTCAATCAACTATAGCGGGACAAGCACAGATACGCAGTATTTT.

The rearrangement links TRBV6-5 to TRBJ1-1, with a weak D call TRBD1 (6 bases). The CDR3 length is 16 residues. V shed 0 bases and J shed 1 base, with 12 bases lying between them. The germline CDR1 and CDR2 sequences are MNHEY and SVGAGI. In DNA, the CDR3 is TGTGCCAGCAGTTACTCGGGTAACAGGGCGAACACTGAAGCTTTCTTT. It codes for CASSYSGNRANTEAFF.

The chain couples TRBV7-9 to TRBJ2-3; D call uncertain. Per the germline V gene, CDR1 is SEHNR and CDR2 is FQNEAQ (reference sequence). Between the trimmed V and J ends, which lost 6 bases and 5 bases, there was a span of 12 bases. This CDR3 spans 13 amino acids. The CDR3 protein is CASRAPKGDTQYF. CDR3 sequence (DNA): TGTGCCAGCAGAGCGCCTAAGGGAGATACGCAGTATTTT. The whole variable domain, remainder taken from reference TRBV7-9 and TRBJ2-3, is DTGVSQNPRHKITKRGQNVTFRCDPISEHNRLYWYRQTLGQGPEFLTYFQNEAQLEKSRLLSDRFSAERPKGSFSTLEIQRTEQGDSAMYLCASRAPKGDTQYFGPGTRLTVL.

CDR3 loop: CASSLEQGLNTEAFF. DNA for the CDR3: TGTGCCAGCAGCTTAGAACAGGGGTTGAACACTGAAGCTTTCTTT. The chain has TRBV11-2 and TRBJ1-1, with 7 bases lining up with TRBD1. The CDR3 runs to 15 residues. V lost 0 bases, J lost 0 bases, and 1 base stayed unmatched. Germline loops: CDR1 SGHAT, CDR2 FQNNGV.

The rearrangement joins TRBV5-6 to TRBJ1-3, with 9 nucleotides matching TRBD1. Trimming at V came to 4 bases and at J to 4 bases, leaving 6 bases not matched to a gene. This CDR3 spans 15 amino acids. The germline CDR1 and CDR2 sequences are SGHDT and YYEEEE. CDR3 protein: CASSNRGLGGNTIYF. CDR3 nucleotides: TGTGCCAGCAGCAACAGGGGGCTGGGAGGAAACACCATATATTTT.

The V call is TRBV6-6, the J call TRBJ1-3, with D possibly being TRBD1 (6 bases). With 6 bases removed from V and 0 bases from J, the gap between germline ends came to 15 bases. Germline V lookup: CDR1 MNHNY, CDR2 SVGAGI (reference sequence). CDR3 size: 16 residues. The CDR3 here is CASSVTGAFSGNTIYF. The CDR3 DNA is TGTGCCAGCAGCGTGACAGGTGCCTTCTCTGGAAACACCATATATTTT.

The rearrangement links TRBV6-4 to TRBJ1-6, with D possibly matching TRBD1 (5 bases). The germline gives CDR1 MRHNA, CDR2 SNTAGT. V was clipped by 5 bases and J by 6 bases, with 8 bases between them. This CDR3 has 13 amino acids. The CDR3 protein is CASSRQINSPLHF. CDR3 DNA: TGTGCCAGCAGTAGACAGATTAATTCACCCCTCCACTTT.

This clone has only a few counts. CDR3 sequence (DNA): TGTGCCAGCAGTTACGCAGGGGTCTACGAGCAGTACTTC. Translated: CASSYAGVYEQYF. The rearrangement links TRBV6-2 or TRBV6-3 to TRBJ2-7; D might be TRBD1 (6 bases). V was clipped by 2 bases and J by 3 bases, with 8 bases between them. This CDR3 is 13 amino acids long. CDR1 and CDR2 from the germline V gene are MNHEY and SVGEGT.

The rearrangement joins TRBV7-8 to TRBJ1-4; the D is unclear. Germline V gene sequence: CDR1 SGHVS, CDR2 FQNEAQ. The V and J ends lost 5 bases and 0 bases respectively, with 10 bases between them. The CDR3 is made up of 15 amino acids. CDR3 coding DNA: TGTGCCAGCAGCCCAGCAGGAGCAACTAATGAAAAACTGTTTTTT. Translated, it gives CASSPAGATNEKLFF. Complete variable domain (other parts from reference TRBV7-8 and TRBJ1-4): GAGVSQSPRYKVAKRGQDVALRCDPISGHVSLFWYQQALGQGPEFLTYFQNEAQLDKSGLPSDRFFAERPEGSVSTLKIQRTQQEDSAVYLCASSPAGATNEKLFFGSGTQLSVL.